The 7 T cell receptor beta chains below were found in one sample sequenced in a study of CXCR3-negative and CXCR3-positive naive CD8 T cells (dated by TCRdb to 2018 to 2020). The data were produced on a NextSeq 550. The Human TCR Profiling Kit (MiLaboratory) was used to make UMI-labeled 5' RACE TRB cDNA libraries. After reprocessing by TCRdb, each CDR3 protein sequence is one entry, and no DNA is given. For this sample, the table gives around 40,000 distinct CDR3 sequences. Roughly 14% of the sample is taken by the ten largest. The sequenced sample consisted of memory CD8+ T cells from blood. Taken with the paper, the label for cell subset or site translates to: conventional CD8+ memory T cells (TMEM), sorted as controls. All receptors come from a human donor in good health. Some clones in this sample may be carry-over from other donors' samples.

The gene calls are TRBV25-1 and TRBJ2-2; TCRdb indicates TRBD2, and absent DNA this call remains unverified. Germline values: CDR1 MGHDK, CDR2 SYGVNS. The CDR3 consists of 15 residues. The CDR3 here is CASSDGGFSTGELFF.

The V and J genes are TRBV28 and TRBJ1-5; TCRdb outputs TRBD1, but without DNA this stays unchecked. Germline CDR1 is MDHEN and CDR2 is SYDVKM. This CDR3 spans 17 amino acids. The chain's CDR3 is CASSHTPGQGSNQPQHF. The full variable domain, with the rest looked up from reference TRBV28 and TRBJ1-5, is DVKVTQSSRYLVKRTGEKVFLECVQDMDHENMFWYRQDPGLGLRLIYFSYDVKMKEKGDIPEGYSVSREKKERFSLILESASTNQTSMYLCASSHTPGQGSNQPQHFGDGTRLSIL.

The chain joins TRBV9 to TRBJ1-4; the TRBD1 assignment by TCRdb is unverifiable without DNA. This CDR3 has 15 amino acids. Germline values: CDR1 SGDLS, CDR2 YYNGEE. CDR3 sequence reads: CASSASGAAGEKLFF.

The J gene is TRBJ1-2, the V gene TRBV6-5. Germline-derived CDR1 and CDR2 are MNHEY and SVGAGI. CDR3 size: 14 residues. The CDR3: CASSYVGSAYGYTF.

The V gene is TRBV6-4, the J gene TRBJ2-2; the TRBD2 assignment by TCRdb is unverifiable without DNA. The germline CDR1 and CDR2 sequences are MRHNA and SNTAGT. The CDR3 has 15 residues. The CDR3 reads CASSEGGRSTGELFF.

The V gene is TRBV5-6, the J gene TRBJ2-3; TCRdb names TRBD1, which stays unverified in the absence of DNA. Germline lookup yields CDR1 SGHDT and CDR2 YYEEEE. The CDR3 loop spans 15 amino acids. CDR3: CASSYLGGLTDTQYF.

The J gene is TRBJ2-3, the V gene TRBV28; the TRBD1 assignment by TCRdb is unverifiable without DNA. The CDR3 sequence is 17 residues long. Looked up from germline, CDR1 is MDHEN and CDR2 is SYDVKM. The CDR3 here is CASSPLGGKKLAWTQYF.